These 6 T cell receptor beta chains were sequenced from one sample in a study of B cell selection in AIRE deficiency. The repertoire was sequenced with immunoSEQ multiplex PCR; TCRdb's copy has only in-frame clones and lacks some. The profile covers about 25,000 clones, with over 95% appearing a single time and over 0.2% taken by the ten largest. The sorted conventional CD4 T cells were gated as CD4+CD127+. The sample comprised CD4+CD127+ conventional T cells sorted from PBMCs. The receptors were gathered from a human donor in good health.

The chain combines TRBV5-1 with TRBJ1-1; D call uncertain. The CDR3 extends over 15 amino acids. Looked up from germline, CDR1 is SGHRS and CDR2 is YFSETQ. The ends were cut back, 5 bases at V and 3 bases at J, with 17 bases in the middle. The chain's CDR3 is CASRTQPGQDTEAFF. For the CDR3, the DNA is TGCGCCAGCAGGACCCAACCGGGCCAGGACACTGAAGCTTTCTTT.

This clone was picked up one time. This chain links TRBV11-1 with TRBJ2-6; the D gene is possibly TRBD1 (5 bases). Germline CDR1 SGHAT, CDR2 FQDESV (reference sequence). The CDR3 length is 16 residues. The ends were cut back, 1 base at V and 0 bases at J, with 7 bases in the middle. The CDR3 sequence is CASSLGDSSGANVLTF. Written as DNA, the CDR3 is TGTGCCAGCAGCTTAGGTGACAGCTCTGGGGCCAACGTCCTGACTTTC.

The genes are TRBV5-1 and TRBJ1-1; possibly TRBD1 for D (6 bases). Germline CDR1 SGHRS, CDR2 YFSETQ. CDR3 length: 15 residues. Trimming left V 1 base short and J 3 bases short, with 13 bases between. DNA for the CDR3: TGCGCCAGCAGCTTGATGATACAGGGTGACACTGAAGCTTTCTTT. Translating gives CASSLMIQGDTEAFF.

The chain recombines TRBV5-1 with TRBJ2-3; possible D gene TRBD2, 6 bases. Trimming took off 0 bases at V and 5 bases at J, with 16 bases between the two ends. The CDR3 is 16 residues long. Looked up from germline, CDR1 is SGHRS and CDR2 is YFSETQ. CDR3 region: CASSLAGDVRGDTQYF. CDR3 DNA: TGCGCCAGCAGCTTGGCGGGGGACGTTCGGGGAGATACGCAGTATTTT.

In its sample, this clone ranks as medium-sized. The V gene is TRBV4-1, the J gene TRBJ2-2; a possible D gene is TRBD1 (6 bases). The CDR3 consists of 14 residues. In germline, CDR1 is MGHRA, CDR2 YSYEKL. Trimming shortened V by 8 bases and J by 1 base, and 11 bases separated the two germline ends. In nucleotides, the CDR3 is TGCGCCAGCCGGGACATCTTGAACACCGGGGAGCTGTTTTTT. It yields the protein CASRDILNTGELFF.

CDR3 coding DNA: TGTGCCAGCAGTTTACCAGGGGTAGACACTGAAGCTTTCTTT. Translated, it gives CASSLPGVDTEAFF. The chain joins TRBV28 to TRBJ1-1; a possible D gene is TRBD1 (6 bases). Per the germline V gene, CDR1 is MDHEN and CDR2 is SYDVKM. The CDR3 contains 14 residues. The V end lost 2 bases, the J end lost 3 bases, and 10 bases lay between the germline ends.